This is a list of T cell receptor beta chains from one sample in a study of cytomegalovirus exposure and HLA in healthy donors. The method was immunoSEQ multiplex PCR; TCRdb's version includes in-frame clones alone and lacks a portion of them. The sample lists 55,000 to 70,000 clones, 75% to 95% occurring once. The sequenced sample was PBMCs. The receptors here all came from a woman aged 25-40 years in good health and CMV-seronegative. CDR3s include the opening cysteine and the closing phenylalanine or tryptophan. The D gene is left open where the match is weak. Some rows have no size entry. The others give once, few or many, or a class for an expanded clone.

d_gene: TRBD2
j_gene: TRBJ2-1
abundance: .
v_gene: TRBV27
len: 15
CDR3aa: CASSLGLAGYNEQFF
CDR3nt: TGTGCCAGCAGTTTAGGACTAGCAGGTTACAATGAGCAGTTCTTC

d_gene: TRBD2
j_gene: TRBJ2-1
abundance: .
v_gene: TRBV7-2
len: 15
CDR3aa: CASSRREGDYNEQFF
CDR3nt: TGTGCCAGCAGCCGACGGGAGGGGGACTACAATGAGCAGTTCTTC

d_gene: TRBD2
j_gene: TRBJ2-3
abundance: .
v_gene: TRBV5-4
len: 16
CDR3aa: CASSLRLAGRTDTQYF
CDR3nt: TGTGCCAGCAGCTTAAGACTAGCGGGACGCACAGATACGCAGTATTTT

d_gene: .
j_gene: TRBJ2-5
abundance: .
v_gene: TRBV12-1
len: 16
CDR3aa: CASSFELAGGGETQYF
CDR3nt: TGTGCCAGCAGCTTTGAGTTAGCGGGAGGGGGAGAGACCCAGTACTTC

d_gene: .
j_gene: TRBJ2-5
abundance: .
v_gene: TRBV28
len: 12
CDR3aa: CASSSVQETQYF
CDR3nt: TGTGCCAGCAGTTCGGTCCAAGAGACCCAGTACTTC

d_gene: TRBD1
j_gene: TRBJ2-7
abundance: .
v_gene: TRBV27
len: 15
CDR3aa: CASSLSWDRRYEQYF
CDR3nt: TGTGCCAGCAGTTTATCGTGGGACAGACGCTACGAGCAGTACTTC

d_gene: TRBD1
j_gene: TRBJ2-7
abundance: .
v_gene: TRBV6-5
len: 15
CDR3aa: CASSYSTRGHGEQYF
CDR3nt: TGTGCCAGCAGTTACTCGACCAGGGGGCATGGCGAGCAGTACTTC

d_gene: TRBD2
j_gene: TRBJ2-1
abundance: .
v_gene: TRBV4-3
len: 14
CDR3aa: CASSPRLAYNEQFF
CDR3nt: TGCGCCAGCAGCCCACGACTAGCTTACAATGAGCAGTTCTTC

d_gene: .
j_gene: TRBJ2-1
abundance: .
v_gene: TRBV27
len: 12
CDR3aa: CASRGNNNEQFF
CDR3nt: TGTGCCAGCCGCGGGAACAACAATGAGCAGTTCTTC

d_gene: TRBD1
j_gene: TRBJ1-1
abundance: .
v_gene: TRBV11-3
len: 15
CDR3aa: CASSATGTVNTEAFF
CDR3nt: TGTGCCAGCAGCGCGACCGGGACAGTTAACACTGAAGCTTTCTTT

d_gene: .
j_gene: TRBJ2-3
abundance: .
v_gene: TRBV11-2
len: 17
CDR3aa: CASRTWARAGITDTQYF
CDR3nt: TGTGCCAGCAGGACCTGGGCGCGAGCGGGCATCACAGATACGCAGTATTTT

d_gene: TRBD1
j_gene: TRBJ1-1
abundance: .
v_gene: TRBV6-5
len: 15
CDR3aa: CASSPGTGGLTEAFF
CDR3nt: TGTGCCAGCAGTCCCGGGACAGGGGGCCTTACTGAAGCTTTCTTT

d_gene: .
j_gene: TRBJ2-3
abundance: .
v_gene: TRBV2
len: 15
CDR3aa: CASTEGGYSTDTQYF
CDR3nt: TGTGCCAGCACGGAGGGAGGTTATAGCACAGATACGCAGTATTTT

d_gene: .
j_gene: TRBJ2-7
abundance: .
v_gene: TRBV9
len: 15
CDR3aa: CASSVGPGFSYEQYF
CDR3nt: TGTGCCAGCAGCGTAGGGCCCGGGTTCTCCTACGAGCAGTACTTC

d_gene: .
j_gene: TRBJ2-1
abundance: .
v_gene: TRBV5-4
len: 15
CDR3aa: CASSLPPGVRNEQFF
CDR3nt: TGTGCCAGCAGCTTGCCACCGGGAGTAAGAAATGAGCAGTTCTTC

d_gene: TRBD1
j_gene: TRBJ2-3
abundance: .
v_gene: TRBV7-3
len: 15
CDR3aa: CASSVTGVGTDTQYF
CDR3nt: TGTGCCAGCAGCGTGACAGGGGTAGGCACAGATACGCAGTATTTT

d_gene: .
j_gene: TRBJ1-4
abundance: .
v_gene: TRBV7-2
len: 16
CDR3aa: CASSGSQILSNEKLFF
CDR3nt: TGTGCCAGCTCGGGGTCCCAAATCCTATCTAATGAAAAACTGTTTTTT

d_gene: .
j_gene: TRBJ2-3
abundance: .
v_gene: TRBV29-1
len: 14
CDR3aa: CSVEVGSSTDTQYF
CDR3nt: TGCAGCGTTGAGGTCGGTTCTAGCACAGATACGCAGTATTTT

d_gene: TRBD1
j_gene: TRBJ1-2
abundance: .
v_gene: TRBV10-1
len: 14
CDR3aa: CASSPGGFSYGYTF
CDR3nt: TGCGCCAGCAGTCCAGGGGGATTTAGCTATGGCTACACCTTC

d_gene: TRBD1
j_gene: TRBJ1-2
abundance: .
v_gene: TRBV7-3
len: 17
CDR3aa: CASSLRNRDRGFYGYTF
CDR3nt: TGTGCCAGCAGCTTGAGAAATCGGGACAGGGGGTTCTATGGCTACACCTTC

d_gene: TRBD2
j_gene: TRBJ2-1
abundance: once
v_gene: TRBV25-1
len: 16
CDR3aa: CASSEEGLAGNNEQFF
CDR3nt: TGTGCCAGCAGTGAAGAAGGACTAGCGGGAAACAATGAGCAGTTCTTC

d_gene: TRBD2
j_gene: TRBJ2-5
abundance: .
v_gene: TRBV4-1
len: 17
CDR3aa: CASSPGLAGVGGETQYF
CDR3nt: TGCGCCAGCAGCCCCGGACTAGCGGGAGTTGGGGGAGAGACCCAGTACTTC

d_gene: TRBD1
j_gene: TRBJ2-7
abundance: .
v_gene: TRBV28
len: 14
CDR3aa: CASIWGQGTGEQYF
CDR3nt: TGTGCCAGCATCTGGGGACAGGGGACAGGGGAGCAGTACTTC

d_gene: .
j_gene: TRBJ1-4
abundance: .
v_gene: TRBV19
len: 14
CDR3aa: CASSTTGLNEKLFF
CDR3nt: TGTGCCAGTAGTACAACAGGGCTTAATGAAAAACTGTTTTTT

d_gene: TRBD2
j_gene: TRBJ2-1
abundance: .
v_gene: TRBV5-1
len: 15
CDR3aa: CASRAGGSSYNEQFF
CDR3nt: TGCGCCAGCAGGGCAGGCGGGAGCTCCTACAATGAGCAGTTCTTC

d_gene: .
j_gene: TRBJ2-2
abundance: .
v_gene: TRBV7-7
len: 13
CDR3aa: CASSRGNTGELFF
CDR3nt: TGTGCCAGCAGCAGAGGGAACACCGGGGAGCTGTTTTTT

d_gene: .
j_gene: TRBJ2-7
abundance: .
v_gene: TRBV29-1
len: 16
CDR3aa: CSVRGGGSRGAYEQYF
CDR3nt: TGCAGCGTTAGAGGGGGTGGAAGCCGGGGGGCCTACGAGCAGTACTTC

d_gene: .
j_gene: TRBJ1-2
abundance: .
v_gene: TRBV28
len: 13
CDR3aa: CASSLRGPYGYTF
CDR3nt: TGTGCCAGCAGTTTGCGGGGCCCCTATGGCTACACCTTC

d_gene: TRBD2
j_gene: TRBJ2-7
abundance: .
v_gene: TRBV5-1
len: 16
CDR3aa: CASSWGTSGKSYEQYF
CDR3nt: TGCGCCAGCAGCTGGGGGACTAGCGGGAAATCGTACGAGCAGTACTTC

d_gene: TRBD1
j_gene: TRBJ1-5
abundance: .
v_gene: TRBV29-1
len: 13
CDR3aa: CSVRTGQNQPQHF
CDR3nt: TGCAGCGTGCGGACAGGCCAGAATCAGCCCCAGCATTTT

d_gene: TRBD1
j_gene: TRBJ1-2
abundance: .
v_gene: TRBV29-1
len: 15
CDR3aa: CSVDRGVRLDYGYTF
CDR3nt: TGCAGCGTGGACAGGGGTGTAAGGTTGGACTATGGCTACACCTTC

d_gene: TRBD2
j_gene: TRBJ2-1
abundance: .
v_gene: TRBV5-1
len: 14
CDR3aa: CASHIAGVYNEQFF
CDR3nt: TGCGCCAGCCACATAGCGGGGGTATACAATGAGCAGTTCTTC

d_gene: .
j_gene: TRBJ1-2
abundance: once
v_gene: TRBV6-1
len: 14
CDR3aa: CASSDRHTNYGYTF
CDR3nt: TGTGCCAGCAGTGACAGACATACTAACTATGGCTACACCTTC

d_gene: TRBD2
j_gene: TRBJ2-1
abundance: .
v_gene: TRBV12-5
len: 15
CDR3aa: CASGPRLAGDNEQFF
CDR3nt: TGTGCTAGTGGCCCCCGACTAGCGGGGGACAATGAGCAGTTCTTC

d_gene: .
j_gene: TRBJ2-3
abundance: .
v_gene: TRBV19
len: 15
CDR3aa: CASSIGGRITDTQYF
CDR3nt: TGTGCCAGTAGTATAGGAGGGAGAATCACAGATACGCAGTATTTT

d_gene: TRBD1
j_gene: TRBJ1-1
abundance: .
v_gene: TRBV5-1
len: 17
CDR3aa: CASSLMGTGIMNTEAFF
CDR3nt: TGCGCCAGCAGCTTGATGGGGACAGGGATCATGAACACTGAAGCTTTCTTT

d_gene: .
j_gene: TRBJ2-7
abundance: few
v_gene: TRBV10-3
len: 11
CDR3aa: CAISDSYEQYF
CDR3nt: TGTGCCATCAGTGATAGTTACGAGCAGTACTTC

d_gene: TRBD1
j_gene: TRBJ2-3
abundance: .
v_gene: TRBV5-1
len: 14
CDR3aa: CASSFGQGPDTQYF
CDR3nt: TGCGCCAGCAGCTTCGGACAGGGACCAGATACGCAGTATTTT

d_gene: .
j_gene: TRBJ1-2
abundance: .
v_gene: TRBV19
len: 16
CDR3aa: CASSTRRQRALYGYTF
CDR3nt: TGTGCCAGTAGTACTCGACGGCAGCGGGCTCTCTATGGCTACACCTTC

d_gene: TRBD1
j_gene: TRBJ2-7
abundance: .
v_gene: TRBV6-6
len: 15
CDR3aa: CASSYGDRGIYEQYF
CDR3nt: TGTGCCAGCAGTTACGGGGACAGGGGTATCTACGAGCAGTACTTC

d_gene: .
j_gene: TRBJ2-3
abundance: .
v_gene: TRBV19
len: 13
CDR3aa: CASSTYPGDTQYF
CDR3nt: TGTGCCAGTAGTACTTACCCGGGGGATACGCAGTATTTT

d_gene: .
j_gene: TRBJ2-5
abundance: .
v_gene: TRBV19
len: 15
CDR3aa: CATTRGDRDQETQYF
CDR3nt: TGTGCCACCACGCGGGGGGACAGGGATCAAGAGACCCAGTACTTC

d_gene: .
j_gene: TRBJ2-3
abundance: .
v_gene: TRBV6-1
len: 16
CDR3aa: CASSDLLSRGVDTQYF
CDR3nt: TGTGCCAGCAGTGACCTATTGAGCAGGGGGGTCGATACGCAGTATTTT

d_gene: .
j_gene: TRBJ1-1
abundance: .
v_gene: TRBV19
len: 13
CDR3aa: CASSIWADTEAFF
CDR3nt: TGTGCCAGTAGTATTTGGGCAGACACTGAAGCTTTCTTT

d_gene: TRBD1
j_gene: TRBJ1-5
abundance: .
v_gene: TRBV19
len: 12
CDR3aa: CASRTGGQPQHF
CDR3nt: TGTGCCAGTAGGACAGGGGGGCAGCCCCAGCATTTT

d_gene: TRBD2
j_gene: TRBJ2-1
abundance: .
v_gene: TRBV5-1
len: 15
CDR3aa: CASSLAGTSVNEQFF
CDR3nt: TGCGCCAGCAGCTTGGCCGGGACTAGCGTGAATGAGCAGTTCTTC

d_gene: .
j_gene: TRBJ2-1
abundance: .
v_gene: TRBV7-9
len: 14
CDR3aa: CASSLSASYNEQFF
CDR3nt: TGTGCCAGCAGCTTAAGCGCCTCCTACAATGAGCAGTTCTTC

d_gene: .
j_gene: TRBJ1-2
abundance: .
v_gene: TRBV20-1
len: 11
CDR3aa: CSARGLWGYTF
CDR3nt: TGCAGTGCTAGAGGACTATGGGGCTACACCTTC

d_gene: .
j_gene: TRBJ2-2
abundance: .
v_gene: TRBV9
len: 15
CDR3aa: CASSVGGIDTGELFF
CDR3nt: TGTGCCAGCAGCGTAGGCGGGATTGACACCGGGGAGCTGTTTTTT

d_gene: TRBD1
j_gene: TRBJ1-3
abundance: .
v_gene: TRBV7-6
len: 13
CDR3aa: CASTTGEGNTIYF
CDR3nt: TGTGCCAGCACCACAGGGGAGGGAAACACCATATATTTT

d_gene: TRBD2
j_gene: TRBJ2-3
abundance: .
v_gene: TRBV7-2
len: 15
CDR3aa: CASSAGTSDADTQYF
CDR3nt: TGTGCCAGCAGCGCCGGGACTAGCGATGCAGATACGCAGTATTTT